This T cell receptor (beta chain) was profiled in a study of PD-L1 blockade in urothelial cancer. Produced via immunoSEQ multiplex PCR; TCRdb's table is partial and in-frame only. The repertoire holds over 65,000 clones, with about 90% as singletons. The time point denotes: pretreatment peripheral blood. The origin of this receptor is a man between 65 and 80 years old with urothelial cancer. This specimen was PBMCs, taken around atezolizumab (anti-PD-L1) treatment.

CDR3 sequence: CAISESRRGRNYGYTF. DNA of the CDR3: TGTGCCATCAGTGAGTCCCGACGTGGGAGGAACTATGGCTACACCTTC. The chain links TRBV10-3 to TRBJ1-2; D is unresolved. Germline V gene sequence: CDR1 ENHRY, CDR2 SYGVKD. The CDR3 sequence is 16 residues long. V was pared by 0 bases and J by 2 bases, with 13 bases between.